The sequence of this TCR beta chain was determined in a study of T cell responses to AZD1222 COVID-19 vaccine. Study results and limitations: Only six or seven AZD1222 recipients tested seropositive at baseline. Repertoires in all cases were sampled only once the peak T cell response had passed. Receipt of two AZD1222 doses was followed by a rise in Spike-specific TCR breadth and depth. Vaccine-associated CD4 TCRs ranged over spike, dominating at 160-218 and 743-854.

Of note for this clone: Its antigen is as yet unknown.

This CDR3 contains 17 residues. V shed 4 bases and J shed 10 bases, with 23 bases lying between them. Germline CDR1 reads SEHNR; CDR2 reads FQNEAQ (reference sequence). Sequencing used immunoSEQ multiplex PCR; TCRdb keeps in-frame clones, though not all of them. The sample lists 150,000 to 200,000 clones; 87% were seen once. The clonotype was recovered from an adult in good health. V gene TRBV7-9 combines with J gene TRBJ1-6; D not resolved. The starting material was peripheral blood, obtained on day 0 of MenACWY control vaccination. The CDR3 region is CASSSGKLEPGGSPLHF. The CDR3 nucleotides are TGTGCCAGCAGCTCCGGGAAACTAGAACCCGGAGGCTCACCCCTCCACTTT.